This TCR beta chain was identified in a study of blood T cell repertoires in COVID-19. At the level of the study: Sites across the United States, Italy and Spain contributed samples from acute and convalescent COVID-19. In each case, the material was cDNA or gDNA derived from T cells, B-cell-depleted T cells, or PBMCs.

The authors' processing: Reference gene primer amplification gave estimated nucleated cell counts. Assay used: immunoSEQ multiplex PCR; TCRdb lists only in-frame clones, some missing. Clone size and V and J calls were adopted from that table, with D and trimming inferred from the DNA. The sample contains about 81,000 clones, around 89% of which appear only once. Clinical history reported by participants formed the basis on which cohorts were assigned. Germline CDR1 and CDR2: SQVTM and ANQGSEA. This CDR3 is 11 amino acids long. The chain has TRBV29-1 and TRBJ2-1; D is possibly TRBD2 (6 bases). This clonotype was sampled from a woman in her fifties or sixties with acute COVID-19. The specimen sequenced was PBMCs or T cells enriched from blood (not recorded which). CDR3 coding DNA: TGCAGTGGCGCGGGGTACGATGAGCAGTTCTTC. Amino acids: CSGAGYDEQFF.